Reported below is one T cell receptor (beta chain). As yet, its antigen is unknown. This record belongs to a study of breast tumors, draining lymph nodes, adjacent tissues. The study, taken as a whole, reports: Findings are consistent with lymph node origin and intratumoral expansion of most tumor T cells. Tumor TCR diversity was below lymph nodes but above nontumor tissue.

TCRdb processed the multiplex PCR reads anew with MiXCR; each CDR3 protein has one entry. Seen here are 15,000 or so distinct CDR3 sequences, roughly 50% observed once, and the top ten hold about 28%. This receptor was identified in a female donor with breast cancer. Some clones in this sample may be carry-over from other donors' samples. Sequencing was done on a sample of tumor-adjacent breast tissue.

The DNA for the CDR3 is TGTGCCAGCAGGGGTAAGAAGGGTGGAGACACGGGGGCTAAACTGTTTTTT. It translates to CASRGKKGGDTGAKLFF. This chain joins TRBV9 and TRBJ1-4; a possible D gene is TRBD1 (6 bases). With 5 bases removed from V and 11 bases from J, the gap between germline ends came to 28 bases. This CDR3 is 17 amino acids long. Looked up from germline, CDR1 is SGDLS and CDR2 is YYNGEE.